The sequence of this T cell receptor beta chain was determined in a study of cytomegalovirus exposure and HLA in healthy donors. Findings and caveats of the study: DRB1 had the most TCR associations and HLA-C the fewest, a later analysis found, with rates varying by HLA locus.

PCR used 60 Vbeta primers and 13 Jbeta primers. TCRdb's copy holds only in-frame clones and misses some; the assay was immunoSEQ multiplex PCR. This sample carries around 150,000 clones, about two thirds of them seen once, and the ten largest clones take roughly 4%. The CDR3 runs to 14 residues. Trimming shortened V by 1 base and J by 4 bases, and 10 bases separated the two germline ends. Germline CDR1 and CDR2: MNHNS and SASEGT. Comments on this clone: Its specificity is not known.

The chain uses TRBV6-1 and TRBJ1-2; D ambiguous. Sequencing was carried out using PBMCs. The sequence was collected from a man aged 45-65 years in good health and CMV-seropositive. In nucleotides, the CDR3 is TGTGCCAGCAGTGAAGGGGCATCAGTCTATGGCTACACCTTC. Translating it yields CASSEGASVYGYTF.